This T cell receptor beta chain originates from a study of OX40 agonist ivuxolimab in advanced cancers. General study findings and limits: Expansion of clones was among the lowest in partial responders at 0.1-3.0 mg/kg.

The method was immunoSEQ multiplex PCR; TCRdb's version includes in-frame clones alone and lacks a portion of them. The sample lists 80,000 or so clones, approximately 90% occurring once. From germline, CDR1 is SGHRS and CDR2 YFSETQ. Trimming at V came to 4 bases and at J to 5 bases, leaving 6 bases not matched to a gene. CDR3 size: 15 residues. With regard to this clone: Its cognate antigen is unknown.

The sequenced sample was CD4+ or CD8+ T cells sorted from blood, obtained in a trial of the OX40 agonist ivuxolimab. The sequence came from an adult with an advanced solid tumor such as melanoma, head and neck, liver or kidney cancer. V and J are TRBV5-1 and TRBJ2-1; 10 bases agree with TRBD1. CDR3 DNA sequence: TGCGCCAGCAGCCCACCGGGACAGGGGCACAATGAGCAGTTCTTC. It translates to CASSPPGQGHNEQFF.